The sequence of this T cell receptor (beta chain) was determined in a study of response to subunit inactivated influenza vaccine (dated by TCRdb to 2016 to 2019). For the study in its entirety: To follow how T cells responded to a trivalent subunit inactivated influenza vaccine, the researchers relied on deep quantitative profiling of the T cell receptor repertoire. The study at large found these results: The authors suggested that each seasonal influenza vaccination may recruit only a limited number of new T cells.

The receptor library was made with RT-PCR. TCRdb records Illumina HiSeq 2500 as the sequencer. TCRdb applied fastp at Q25 and MiXCR to the public reads, then kept only in-frame beta chains. Each CDR3 protein appears once, grouped with its most common genes and DNA. The sample includes more than 700,000 distinct CDR3 sequences, with 21% observed a single time. The ten largest clones capture roughly 10% of the sample. From the cysteine through the phenylalanine, the CDR3 covers 17 amino acids. Kept here is only the CDR3 DNA, which spans 51 bases and is read in frame from base 1. CDR1 SGHDN and CDR2 FVKESK were looked up in the germline V gene. V loses 3 bases at its end and J loses 6 bases; junction bases beyond the gene matches: 15. On this clonotype itself: The clone's antigen remains unknown. No per-base quality is available; no much larger clone lies one base away.

The receptor comes from a man between 45 and 60 years old who received an inactivated influenza vaccine. Donor details come from another sample of the same person, matched by shared clones. Material: PBMCs from blood, obtained less than 6 days after vaccination. The chain is made from TRBV14 and TRBJ2-7, with TRBD2 identical over 9 junction bases. Here the CDR3 is given as CASSQFLSAGGPFEQYF. The sequenced DNA is TGTGCCAGCAGCCAGTTCCTATCCGCGGGAGGGCCGTTCGAGCAGTACTTC.